Here is one T cell receptor beta chain with its context. TCRdb's copy holds only in-frame clones and misses some; the assay was immunoSEQ multiplex PCR. The table has about 31,000 clones, about nine tenths seen once. These data come from a study of blood T cell repertoires in COVID-19. Overall study context: Acute and convalescent COVID-19 specimens originated in the United States, Italy and Spain.

With 0 bases removed from V and 6 bases from J, the gap between germline ends came to 8 bases. This CDR3 contains 13 residues. Germline V CDR1 and CDR2: SGHTA, FQGTGA. Input material: peripheral blood. The genes are TRBV7-3 and TRBJ1-2; maybe TRBD1 (6 bases). The receptor comes from a man between 65 and 85 years old with active or convalescent COVID-19. The CDR3 is CASSLTAGDGYTF. CDR3 bases: TGTGCCAGCAGCTTAACAGCAGGGGATGGCTACACCTTC.